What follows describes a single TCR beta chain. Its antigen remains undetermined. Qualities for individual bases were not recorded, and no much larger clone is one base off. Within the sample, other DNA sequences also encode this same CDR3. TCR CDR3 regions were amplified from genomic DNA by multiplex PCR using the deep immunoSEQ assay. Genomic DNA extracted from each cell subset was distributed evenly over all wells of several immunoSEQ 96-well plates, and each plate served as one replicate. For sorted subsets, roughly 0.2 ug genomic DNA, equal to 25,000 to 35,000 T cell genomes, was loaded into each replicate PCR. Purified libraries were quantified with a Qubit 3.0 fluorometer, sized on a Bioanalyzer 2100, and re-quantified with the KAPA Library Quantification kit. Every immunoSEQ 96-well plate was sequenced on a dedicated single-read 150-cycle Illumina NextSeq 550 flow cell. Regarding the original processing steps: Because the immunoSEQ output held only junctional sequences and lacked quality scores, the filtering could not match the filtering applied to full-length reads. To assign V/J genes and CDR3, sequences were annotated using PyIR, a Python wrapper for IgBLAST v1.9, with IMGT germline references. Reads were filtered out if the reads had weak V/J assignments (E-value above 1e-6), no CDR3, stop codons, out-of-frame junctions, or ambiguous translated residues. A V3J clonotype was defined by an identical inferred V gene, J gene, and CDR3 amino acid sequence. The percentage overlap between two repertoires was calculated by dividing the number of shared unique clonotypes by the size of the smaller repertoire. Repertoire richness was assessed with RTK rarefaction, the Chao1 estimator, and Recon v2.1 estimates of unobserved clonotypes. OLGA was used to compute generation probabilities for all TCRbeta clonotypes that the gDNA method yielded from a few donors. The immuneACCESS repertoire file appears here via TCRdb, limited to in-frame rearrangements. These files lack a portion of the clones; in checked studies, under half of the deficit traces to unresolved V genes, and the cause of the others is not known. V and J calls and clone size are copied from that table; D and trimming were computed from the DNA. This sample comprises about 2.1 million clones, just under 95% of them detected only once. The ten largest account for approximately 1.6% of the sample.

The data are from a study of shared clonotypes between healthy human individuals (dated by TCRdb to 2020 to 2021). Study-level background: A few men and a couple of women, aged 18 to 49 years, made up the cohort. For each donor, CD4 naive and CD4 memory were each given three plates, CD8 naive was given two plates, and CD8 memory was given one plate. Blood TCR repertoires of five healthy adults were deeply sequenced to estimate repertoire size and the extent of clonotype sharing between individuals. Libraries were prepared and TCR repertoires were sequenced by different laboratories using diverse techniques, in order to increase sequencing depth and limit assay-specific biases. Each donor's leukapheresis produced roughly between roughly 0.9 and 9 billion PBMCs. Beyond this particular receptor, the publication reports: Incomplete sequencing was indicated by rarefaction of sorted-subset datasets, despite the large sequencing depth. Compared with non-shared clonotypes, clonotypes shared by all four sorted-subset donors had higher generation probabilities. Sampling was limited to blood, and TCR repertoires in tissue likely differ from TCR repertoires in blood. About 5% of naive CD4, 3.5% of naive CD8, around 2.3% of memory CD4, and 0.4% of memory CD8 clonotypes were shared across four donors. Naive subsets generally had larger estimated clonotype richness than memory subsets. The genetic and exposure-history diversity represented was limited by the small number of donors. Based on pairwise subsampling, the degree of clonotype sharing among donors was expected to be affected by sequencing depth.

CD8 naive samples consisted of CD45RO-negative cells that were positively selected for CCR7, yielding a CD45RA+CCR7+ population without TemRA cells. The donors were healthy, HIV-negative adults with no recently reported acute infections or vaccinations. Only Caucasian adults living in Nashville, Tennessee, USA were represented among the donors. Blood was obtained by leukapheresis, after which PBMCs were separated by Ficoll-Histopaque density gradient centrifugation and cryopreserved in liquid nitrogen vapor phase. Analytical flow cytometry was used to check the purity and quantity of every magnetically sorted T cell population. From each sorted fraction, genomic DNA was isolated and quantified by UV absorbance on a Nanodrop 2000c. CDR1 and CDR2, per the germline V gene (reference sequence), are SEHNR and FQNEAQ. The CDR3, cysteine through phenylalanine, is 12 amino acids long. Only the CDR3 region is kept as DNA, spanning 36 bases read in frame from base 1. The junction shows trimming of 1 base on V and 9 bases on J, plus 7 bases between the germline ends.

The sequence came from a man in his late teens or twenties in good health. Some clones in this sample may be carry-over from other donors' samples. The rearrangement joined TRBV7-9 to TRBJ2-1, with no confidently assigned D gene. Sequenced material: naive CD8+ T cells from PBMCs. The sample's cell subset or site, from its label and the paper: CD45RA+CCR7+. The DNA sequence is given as TGTGCCAGCAGCTTAGGAGGCACTGAGCAGTTCTTC. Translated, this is CASSLGGTEQFF.